A selection of T cell receptor beta chains follows, all from one sample in a study of blood T cell repertoires in COVID-19. The repertoire was sequenced with immunoSEQ multiplex PCR; TCRdb's copy has only in-frame clones and lacks some. The repertoire consists of some 69,000 clones, with about 84% occurring once and the leading ten covering 1.8%. Sequencing was carried out using peripheral blood. These TCRs come from a woman aged 55-70 years with acute or convalescent COVID-19. CDR3s include the opening cysteine and the closing phenylalanine or tryptophan. D genes are given only for firm matches. Expanded clones get a size class; other rows say once, few or many, or leave the size out.

TRBD1	TRBV7-9	TRBJ1-2	NA	CASSFRGAQGYTF	TGTGCCAGCAGCTTCAGGGGGGCGCAAGGCTACACCTTC
NA	TRBV7-9	TRBJ1-1	NA	CASSFPGNTEAFF	TGTGCCAGCAGCTTCCCCGGGAACACTGAAGCTTTCTTT
TRBD2	TRBV7-9	TRBJ2-3	NA	CASSLESSGGSF	TGTGCCAGCAGCTTAGAGTCTAGCGGGGGGTCGTTT
NA	TRBV28	TRBJ1-1	few	CASRPPMGQNAEAFF	TGTGCCAGCAGGCCGCCCATGGGCCAGAACGCTGAAGCTTTCTTT
NA	TRBV19	TRBJ2-1	NA	CASSIPGSINEQFF	TGTGCCAGTAGTATCCCCGGGAGCATCAATGAGCAGTTCTTC
TRBD2	TRBV30	TRBJ2-1	NA	CAWSLSGRVFLNEQFF	TGTGCCTGGAGTCTGAGCGGGAGGGTTTTCCTAAATGAGCAGTTCTTC
TRBD1	TRBV18	TRBJ2-5	few	CASSPRNGQGETQYF	TGTGCCAGCTCACCACGTAACGGACAGGGGGAGACCCAGTACTTC
NA	TRBV5-6	TRBJ1-5	NA	CASSFGSEQPQHF	TGTGCCAGCAGCTTTGGTTCGGAGCAGCCCCAGCATTTT
TRBD1	TRBV19	TRBJ1-5	NA	CASSTTNRGRNQPQHF	TGTGCCAGTAGTACCACTAACAGGGGTCGGAATCAGCCCCAGCATTTT
NA	TRBV7-9	TRBJ2-7	many	CASSSFYEQYF	TGTGCCAGCAGCTCATTCTACGAGCAGTACTTC
NA	TRBV4-2	TRBJ1-2	NA	CASSLSLTLNYGYTF	TGTGCCAGCAGCCTTTCCCTTACGCTAAACTATGGCTACACCTTC
NA	TRBV24-1	TRBJ2-3	NA	CATRDSGDSTDTQYF	TGTGCCACCAGAGATAGCGGAGACAGCACAGATACGCAGTATTTT
TRBD1	TRBV7-6	TRBJ2-3	NA	CASSSDRVDTQYF	TGTGCCAGCAGCTCTGACAGGGTTGACACGCAGTATTTT
NA	TRBV2	TRBJ2-6	NA	CASSVQGPFSGANVLTF	TGTGCCAGCAGTGTGCAGGGGCCGTTCTCTGGGGCCAACGTCCTGACTTTC